The TCR beta chain described here comes from a study of T-cell memory formation after mild COVID-19. General study points: Contracting CD4+ clones were located mainly in CM and EM, and CD8+ clones in EMRA. Detection of some responders pre-infection suggested pre-existing cross-reactive memory T cells participated.

Germline CDR1 reads SEHNR; CDR2 reads FQNEAQ (reference sequence). The CDR3 runs to 14 residues. V was trimmed by 4 bases and J by 3 bases, leaving 13 bases between them. On this clonotype itself: Its cognate antigen is unknown.

TCRdb ran MiXCR on the 5' RACE reads and lists one entry per CDR3 protein. Of 360,000 or so distinct CDR3 sequences listed, over 25% are singletons. J is TRBJ2-7 and V is TRBV7-9, with D perhaps matching TRBD1 or TRBD2 (5 bases each). This TCR was sampled from an adult woman who had mild COVID-19 (a few samples of this study predate the infection). Cell type and time point are not known. Sequencing was performed on PBMCs or a T cell subset sorted from them (not recorded which). The DNA for the CDR3 is TGTGCCAGCAGCTCCCCCGGGACCGGCTACGAGCAGTACTTC. Translation gives CASSSPGTGYEQYF.